This T cell receptor (beta chain) came from a study of siplizumab effects on memory and regulatory T cells. Study-wide findings and caveats: The diversity of naive T cells seemed greater than that of memory cells, and their alloresponse contribution seemed major. Among alloreactive clones, only a minor fraction mapped to unstimulated subsets.

TCRdb keeps only in-frame clones here, not all; method: immunoSEQ multiplex PCR. This table has nearly 85,000 clones, approximately 95% appearing once. With regard to this clone: The antigen remains undetermined.

This CDR3 spans 16 amino acids. Trimming stripped 4 bases from V and 7 bases from J, with 21 bases between. Germline V gene lookup returns CDR1 SGHNT and CDR2 YYREEE (reference sequence). The chain links TRBV5-4 to TRBJ2-1, with D perhaps TRBD2 (6 bases). Sample: CD8+ T cells sorted from blood. The sequence was collected from a human donor in good health. Here the CDR3 reads CASSLLEREFINEQFF. DNA of the CDR3: TGTGCCAGCAGCCTCCTAGAACGGGAGTTTATAAATGAGCAGTTCTTC.